These T cell receptor beta chains were read from a single sample in a study of cytomegalovirus exposure and HLA in healthy donors. Only in-frame clones appear in the TCRdb table, and some are missing; sequencing was by immunoSEQ multiplex PCR. The sample carries under 250,000 clones, more than 75% recorded once. The sequencing sample was made of PBMCs. Every receptor here comes from a man aged 18 to 29 in good health and CMV-seropositive. Each CDR3 is given with its conserved first and last residue. A D gene is named only where the DNA matches it firmly. Only part of the rows carry a size: once, few, many, or a class if the clone is expanded.

>TRBV7-2|TRBJ1-2|few|NA
TGTGCCAGCAGCTTAATCAGTACAGGCGCATATGGCTACACCTTC
CASSLISTGAYGYTF
>TRBV5-1|TRBJ1-1|NA|TRBD1
TGCGCCAGCAGTCTACAGGGGGCCGATGTCACTGAAGCTTTCTTT
CASSLQGADVTEAFF
>TRBV6-5|TRBJ2-5|NA|NA
TGTGCCAGCAGTTACGGGGGAGAGGCGGAGACCCAGTACTTC
CASSYGGEAETQYF
>TRBV7-2|TRBJ1-2|once|NA
TGTGCCAGCAGCTTAGTCGGATCTAACTATGGCTACACCTTC
CASSLVGSNYGYTF
>TRBV27|TRBJ2-1|once|TRBD2
TGTGCCAGCGGAGGGAGGGGAAATGAGCAGTTCTTC
CASGGRGNEQFF
>TRBV14|TRBJ2-1|NA|TRBD2
TGTGCCAGCAGCCAAGGAGCTAGCGGGAGATATAATGAGCAGTTCTTC
CASSQGASGRYNEQFF
>TRBV2|TRBJ1-4|NA|NA
TGTGCCAGCAGTCAAAACAGTGGATCTACTAATGAAAAACTGTTTTTT
CASSQNSGSTNEKLFF
>TRBV7-2|TRBJ1-5|NA|NA
TGTGCCAGCAGCCCAGACAGCAATCAGCCCCAGCATTTT
CASSPDSNQPQHF
>TRBV19|TRBJ2-7|NA|NA
TGTGCCAGTAGTATATTAGGGCAGTCCTACGAGCAGTACTTC
CASSILGQSYEQYF
>TRBV5-1|TRBJ2-7|NA|NA
TGCGCCAGCAGCTTGCCCACAGACGAGCAGTACTTC
CASSLPTDEQYF
>TRBV11-2|TRBJ2-7|NA|TRBD2
TGTGCCAGCAGCTTCATATTGGGGGAGGGCCTCTACGAGCAGTACTTC
CASSFILGEGLYEQYF
>TRBV6-1|TRBJ1-2|NA|NA
TGTGCCAGCAGTGAAGTTCGGGGGGAAGGTGGCTACACCTTC
CASSEVRGEGGYTF
>TRBV28|TRBJ2-1|NA|NA
TGTGCCAGCAGCCTTACGCGGCAGCAGTTCTTC
CASSLTRQQFF
>TRBV25-1|TRBJ1-2|few|TRBD1
TGTGCCAGCAGTGCAGCGGGACAGGGGGCAGGCTACACCTTC
CASSAAGQGAGYTF
>TRBV6-1|TRBJ2-2|NA|TRBD1
TGTGCCAGCAAGGGACAGGTAGACACCGGGGAGCTGTTTTTT
CASKGQVDTGELFF
>TRBV4-2|TRBJ2-7|once|NA
TGTGCCAGCAGCTCAGACAGGATCTACGAGCAGTACTTC
CASSSDRIYEQYF
>TRBV5-6|TRBJ2-7|few|NA
TGTGCCAGCAGCTTGGACACTTACTACGAGCAGTACTTC
CASSLDTYYEQYF
>TRBV27|TRBJ2-1|NA|TRBD2
TGTGCCAGCAGTTCCTTACTAGCGGGAGGGCCCTACAATGAGCAGTTCTTC
CASSSLLAGGPYNEQFF
>TRBV9|TRBJ2-3|NA|NA
TGTGCCAGCAGCGTATTCGGGGGCGCGGCTGATACGCAGTATTTT
CASSVFGGAADTQYF
>TRBV7-9|TRBJ2-7|NA|TRBD1
TGTGCCAGCAGCTCGGGACAGGGGCTCCCCTACGAGCAGTACTTC
CASSSGQGLPYEQYF
>TRBV5-4|TRBJ2-1|NA|NA
TGTGCCAGCAGCGGAGTTCAGGGGATTCGTCTCAATGAGCAGTTCTTC
CASSGVQGIRLNEQFF
>TRBV5-6|TRBJ1-1|once|NA
TGTGCCAGCAGCGTAGGGGACATGAACACTGAAGCTTTCTTT
CASSVGDMNTEAFF
>TRBV7-2|TRBJ1-2|NA|NA
TGTGCCAGCAGCTTAATCCCGGGAGACTATGGCTACACCTTC
CASSLIPGDYGYTF
>TRBV5-1|TRBJ1-3|NA|TRBD1
TGCGCCAGCAGCCTTCCGGGACAGGGAGCTGGAAACACCATATATTTT
CASSLPGQGAGNTIYF
>TRBV7-9|TRBJ2-7|NA|TRBD2
TGTGCCAGCAGCTCCCGGTTGGGTGGACTAGCGGGACCTCCCACCGAGCAGTACTTC
CASSSRLGGLAGPPTEQYF
>TRBV9|TRBJ2-3|NA|TRBD1
TGTGCCAGCAGCCTAGGACTGACAGGGAACACAGATACGCAGTATTTT
CASSLGLTGNTDTQYF
>TRBV30|TRBJ2-2|once|NA
TGTGCCTGGAGTCAGAGACTGAACACCGGGGAGCTGTTTTTT
CAWSQRLNTGELFF
>TRBV27|TRBJ2-1|NA|NA
TGTGCCAGCAGTTCTGTGTTGTTCAATGAGCAGTTCTTC
CASSSVLFNEQFF
>TRBV29-1|TRBJ2-5|NA|NA
TGCAGCGTTGCGTTTGGAAGCGGGGAGACCCAGTACTTC
CSVAFGSGETQYF
>TRBV5-4|TRBJ2-1|NA|NA
TGTGCCAGCAGCTGGGAGGCAGTGTCCTACAATGAGCAGTTCTTC
CASSWEAVSYNEQFF
>TRBV4-2|TRBJ2-7|once|NA
TGTGCCAGCAGCCAAGATGCAACGAGTCCCTCCTACGAGCAGTACTTC
CASSQDATSPSYEQYF
>TRBV6-1|TRBJ2-2|NA|NA
TGTGCCAGCAGTGTGTTAGGTGCACATACCGGGGAGCTGTTTTTT
CASSVLGAHTGELFF
>TRBV18|TRBJ1-4|NA|TRBD1
TGTGCCAGCTCACCACAGGGGGCCGGTGAAAAACTGTTTTTT
CASSPQGAGEKLFF
>TRBV6-5|TRBJ2-7|NA|NA
TGTGCCAGCAGTTATTACGTAGGCGGCGAGCAGTACTTC
CASSYYVGGEQYF
>TRBV11-2|TRBJ2-3|once|TRBD2
TGTGCCAGCAGCTTAGCTTGGACTAGCCTCACAGATACGCAGTATTTT
CASSLAWTSLTDTQYF
>TRBV12-5|TRBJ1-5|NA|NA
TGTGCTAAACCAGCGGCCATGCCCCAGCATTTT
CAKPAAMPQHF
>TRBV5-6|TRBJ2-7|NA|TRBD1
TGTGCCAGCAGCATAAGGACAGGGCTGGCGTACGAGCAGTACTTC
CASSIRTGLAYEQYF
>TRBV2|TRBJ2-1|NA|TRBD2
TGTGCCAGCAGTGAACTAGCGGGAGGGCCACCCGAAAATGAGCAGTTCTTC
CASSELAGGPPENEQFF
>TRBV7-6|TRBJ2-7|NA|TRBD2
TGTGCCAGCAGCTTAGGGGCTAGCGGGAGTTCCCTTTCCTACGAGCAGTACTTC
CASSLGASGSSLSYEQYF
>TRBV5-6|TRBJ2-7|NA|NA
TGTGCCAGCAGCTTGGAGGGGAGCTACTACGAGCAGTACTTC
CASSLEGSYYEQYF
>TRBV18|TRBJ1-1|NA|NA
TGTGCCAGCTCACCAGGGGCGGGAACTGAAGCTTTCTTT
CASSPGAGTEAFF
>TRBV23-1|TRBJ1-1|once|NA
TGCGCCAGCAGTCAATCGAGCCCCGCGGGGGACACCCATTACACTGAAGCTTTCTTT
CASSQSSPAGDTHYTEAFF
>TRBV27|TRBJ2-1|NA|TRBD2
TGTGCCAGCAGTTGGGGACTAGCGGGAGACAATGAGCAGTTCTTC
CASSWGLAGDNEQFF
>TRBV2|TRBJ2-7|NA|NA
TGTGCCAGCAGTAGCGACAGTTACTCCTACGAGCAGTACTTC
CASSSDSYSYEQYF
>TRBV7-9|TRBJ2-2|NA|TRBD1
TGTGCCAGCAGCGTGGGACAGACCACCGGGGAGCTGTTTTTT
CASSVGQTTGELFF
>TRBV27|TRBJ2-5|once|NA
TGTGCCAGCAGCCACATCCCTCTTGACGATCCACGGGAGACCCAGTACTTC
CASSHIPLDDPRETQYF
>TRBV9|TRBJ2-1|NA|NA
TGTGCCAGCAGCCTGTACAACTTCGAGCAGTTCTTC
CASSLYNFEQFF
>TRBV10-3|TRBJ2-2|NA|NA
TGTGCCATCAGTGAGCGGGGAACCGGGGAGCTGTTTTTT
CAISERGTGELFF
>TRBV2|TRBJ2-1|NA|TRBD2
TGTGCCAGCAGTGCGTCCGGCGGGAGCCGTCTGTTCTTC
CASSASGGSRLFF
>TRBV4-1|TRBJ1-2|NA|TRBD1
TGCGCCAGCAGCCAAAACATGAAGGGGGCGCAGGCCTCTGGCTACACCTTC
CASSQNMKGAQASGYTF
>TRBV7-2|TRBJ2-7|NA|TRBD2
TGTGCCAGCAGCTTAAGACTAGCGGGTATCTCCTACGAGCAGTACTTC
CASSLRLAGISYEQYF